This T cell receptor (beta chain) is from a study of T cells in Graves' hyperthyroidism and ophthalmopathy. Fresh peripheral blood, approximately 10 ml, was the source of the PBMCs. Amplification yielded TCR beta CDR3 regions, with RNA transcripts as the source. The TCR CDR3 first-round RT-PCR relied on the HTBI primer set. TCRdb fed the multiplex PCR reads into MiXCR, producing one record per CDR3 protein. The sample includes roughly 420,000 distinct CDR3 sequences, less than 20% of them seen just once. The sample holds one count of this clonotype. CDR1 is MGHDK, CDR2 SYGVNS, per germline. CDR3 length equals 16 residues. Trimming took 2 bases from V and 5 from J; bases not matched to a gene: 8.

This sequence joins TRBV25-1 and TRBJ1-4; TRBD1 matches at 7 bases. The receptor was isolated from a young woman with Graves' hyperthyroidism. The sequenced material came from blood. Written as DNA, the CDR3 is TGTGCCAGCAGTGAAGGGACAGACTCACAGAATGAAAAACTGTTTTTT. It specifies CASSEGTDSQNEKLFF.